This is a list of T cell receptor beta chains from one sample in a study of T cells after yellow fever vaccination. TCRdb re-analysed the 5' RACE reads in MiXCR, keeping a single row per CDR3 protein. The sample consists of 310,000 or so distinct CDR3 sequences, about 6.9% of them appearing once. Specimen: PBMCs, collected 45 days after the first yellow fever vaccination. These receptor sequences come from a man between 18 and 35 years old who received the YFV17D yellow fever vaccine. CDR3s include the opening cysteine and the closing phenylalanine or tryptophan. The order of the fields is CDR3 DNA, CDR3 protein, D gene, J gene, clone size, V gene. The D gene is left open where the match is weak. Not all rows give a size; the values are once, few, many and, for expanded clones, a class.

TGTGCCAGCAGTCGCGGACTGGGGGGGCTGTTTTTT,CASSRGLGGLFF,.,TRBJ2-2,few,TRBV12-3/TRBV12-4
TGCGCCAGCAGCTTGGTTGTTGGACCCTCACGTGGCGGGGAGCTGTTTTTT,CASSLVVGPSRGGELFF,.,TRBJ2-2,few,TRBV5-1
TGCGCCAGCAGCCACGGATACCTAGCCAAAAACATTCAGTACTTC,CASSHGYLAKNIQYF,.,TRBJ2-4,few,TRBV4-1
TGTGCCAGCAACACCCCGAACACCGGGGAGCTGTTTTTT,CASNTPNTGELFF,.,TRBJ2-2,.,TRBV6-1
TGCGCCAGCAGCTTGGAACAGGCAGACTGGTTCGCAGATACGCAGTATTTT,CASSLEQADWFADTQYF,.,TRBJ2-3,.,TRBV5-1
TGTGCCAGCAGCTTAGTGGGGGCGAACACTGAAGCTTTCTTT,CASSLVGANTEAFF,.,TRBJ1-1,many,TRBV7-2
TGTGCCAGCAGACCCACGGGGAACTATGGCTACACCTTC,CASRPTGNYGYTF,.,TRBJ1-2,.,TRBV6-2/TRBV6-3
TGTGCCAGCAGTGAATGGGCGGGGGCTAACAATGAGCAGTTCTTC,CASSEWAGANNEQFF,.,TRBJ2-1,many,TRBV6-1
TGCAGTGCTTATAATGCAGGAGCTAACTATGGCTACACCTTC,CSAYNAGANYGYTF,.,TRBJ1-2,many,TRBV20-1
TGTGCCAGCAGCATAAAGGGACAGGGTATCAATGAGCAGTTCTTC,CASSIKGQGINEQFF,TRBD1,TRBJ2-1,.,TRBV5-6
TGTGCCAGCAGTGGGAACCCCAGGGGCCAAGAGACCCAGTACTTC,CASSGNPRGQETQYF,.,TRBJ2-5,few,TRBV6-1
TGTGCCAGCAGCTTAGGGGGGTTCGGGCAGCCCCAGCATTTT,CASSLGGFGQPQHF,.,TRBJ1-5,.,TRBV7-2
TGCAGCGCTATTGGCGGGGGAAACACAGATACGCAGTATTTT,CSAIGGGNTDTQYF,TRBD2,TRBJ2-3,.,TRBV20-1